These 27 T cell receptor beta chains came from one sample sequenced in a study of post-analysis software for immune sequencing data. Overall study findings and caveats: The five TRBV segments detected at higher frequency in patients than in controls included TRBV5-6, TRBV5-1 and TRBV20-1.

TCR beta libraries were prepared from cDNA with unique molecular identifiers. MiXCR, applied by TCRdb to the PCR reads, yields one record per CDR3 protein. In the table there are approximately 770,000 distinct CDR3 sequences, approximately 44% of which are singletons. Antigens of these TCRs are unknown. The sample taken for sequencing was blood. These receptors all come from a girl aged 5 to 17 with multiple sclerosis.

The CDR3 is CASSLDHSGVNGYTF. DNA for the CDR3: TGTGCCAGCAGCCTAGATCACTCAGGGGTAAATGGCTACACCTTC. V and J are TRBV7-6 and TRBJ1-2; maybe TRBD1 (6 bases). The CDR3 contains 15 residues. Per germline, CDR1 SGHVS and CDR2 FNYEAQ. V was shortened by 5 bases and J by 6 bases, with 19 bases between the two germline ends.

The table lists this clonotype with many counts. The rearrangement uses TRBV4-3 and TRBJ2-7; D gene ambiguous. This CDR3 is 13 amino acids long. The germline gives CDR1 LGHNA, CDR2 YSLEER. Trimming took 0 bases from V and 1 from J, leaving 4 bases between them. CDR3 DNA sequence: TGCGCCAGCAGCCAAGATCAGTCCTACGAGCAGTACTTC. Amino acids: CASSQDQSYEQYF.

This clonotype was detected a few times. The J gene is TRBJ2-1, the V gene TRBV6-5, with D perhaps matching TRBD2 (5 bases). The germline gives CDR1 MNHEY, CDR2 SVGAGI. This CDR3 is built from 16 residues. V was shortened by 2 bases and J by 2 bases, with 13 bases between the two germline ends. The CDR3 sequence: CASSYGGLAAYNEQFF. Written as DNA, the CDR3 is TGTGCCAGCAGTTACGGTGGTCTAGCAGCCTACAATGAGCAGTTCTTC.

The chain is built from TRBV20-1 and TRBJ2-2, with 9 bases fitting TRBD2. This CDR3 spans 14 amino acids. CDR1 and CDR2 from the germline V gene are DFQATT and SNEGSKA (reference sequence). The V and J ends lost 4 bases and 2 bases, in that order; junction bases with no gene match: 2. CDR3 coding DNA: TGCAGTGCTACTAGCGGGGCCAACACCGGGGAGCTGTTTTTT. This translates into CSATSGANTGELFF.

The V and J genes are TRBV12-3 or TRBV12-4 and TRBJ2-2; no definite D call. The length of the CDR3 is 13 residues. V dropped 1 base and J dropped 3 bases, with 3 bases sitting between them. This CDR3 is CASSLVDTGELFF. The CDR3, as DNA: TGTGCCAGCAGTTTAGTTGACACCGGGGAGCTGTTTTTT.

The J gene is TRBJ2-1, the V gene TRBV7-2; D perhaps matches TRBD1 (5 bases). With 6 bases removed from V and 5 bases from J, the gap between germline ends came to 11 bases. This CDR3 region has 13 residues. Germline V CDR1 and CDR2: SGHTA, FQGNSA. The CDR3 region has the DNA TGTGCCAGCAGATTAAGGGGTCACAATGAGCAGTTCTTC. Residues: CASRLRGHNEQFF.

About this clonotype: Its ends do not fully match the called genes, so a read error is possible. The chain carries TRBV20-1 and TRBJ2-1; TRBD2 aligns across 9 bases. The J call may be in error: the DNA end matches TRBJ2-7 better. Germline V lookup: CDR1 DFQATT, CDR2 SNEGSKA (reference sequence). The CDR3 has 14 residues. In DNA, the CDR3 is TGCAGCGCTACGGGACTAGCTATCTACAATGAGCAGTACTTC. Its protein is CSATGLAIYNEQYF.

The chain couples TRBV29-1 to TRBJ2-5; D perhaps matches TRBD1 (6 bases). The CDR3 runs 16 residues. V lost 5 bases, J lost 0 bases, and 19 bases lay in between. CDR1 and CDR2 from the germline V gene are SQVTM and ANQGSEA. The CDR3 nucleotides read TGCAGCGTTAGTGGTGGAGGAACAGGGCACCAAGAGACCCAGTACTTC. It codes for CSVSGGGTGHQETQYF. The full variable domain, completed using reference TRBV29-1 and TRBJ2-5, is SAVISQKPSRDICQRGTSLTIQCQVDSQVTMMFWYRQQPGQSLTLIATANQGSEATYESGFVIDKFPISRPNLTFSTLTVSNMSPEDSSIYLCSVSGGGTGHQETQYFGPGTRLLVL.

Only a few counts were recorded for this clonotype. The chain has TRBV6-1 and TRBJ2-7; TRBD1 matches 8 bases. The tail of the sequence fits TRBJ2-5 better, so the J call may be wrong. The CDR3 loop spans 16 amino acids. Per the germline V gene, CDR1 is MNHNS and CDR2 is SASEGT. CDR3 amino acids: CASSGPRQGPEETQYF. The CDR3 bases are TGTGCCAGCAGTGGCCCCCGACAGGGGCCCGAGGAGACCCAGTACTTC.

The sample holds a few counts of this clonotype. The CDR3 DNA reads TGTGCCAGCAGCTCGACTAGCGGGAGGGCCGGAAATGAGCAGTTCTTC. Translation gives CASSSTSGRAGNEQFF. The V gene is TRBV7-6, the J gene TRBJ2-1, with 14 bases aligning to TRBD2. Trimming cost V 4 bases and J 7 bases; bases outside gene matches: 6. This CDR3 is built from 16 residues. Germline V gene sequence: CDR1 SGHVS, CDR2 FNYEAQ.

The chain links TRBV4-2 to TRBJ2-7; 11 bases fit TRBD2. The CDR3 sequence is 16 residues long. J gave up 2 bases and V 0 bases, and 3 bases lay outside the gene matches. Germline CDR1 and CDR2: LGHNA and YNFKEQ. The CDR3 is CASSQDETSGAYEQYF. As DNA, the CDR3 is TGTGCCAGCAGCCAAGATGAGACTAGCGGGGCCTACGAGCAGTACTTC.

The CDR3 DNA follows: TGTGCCAGCAGCTCGAGGATGACTAGCTTGGAGACCCAGTACTTC. Translation: CASSSRMTSLETQYF. The rearrangement joins TRBV28 to TRBJ2-7, with 7 bases lining up with TRBD2. Matching the DNA end better, TRBJ2-5 makes the J call doubtful. Germline V gene sequence: CDR1 MDHEN, CDR2 SYDVKM. The CDR3 is 15 residues long.

The gene calls are TRBV7-9 and TRBJ2-7; perhaps TRBD2 as D (6 bases). This CDR3 has 15 amino acids. V lost 5 bases and J 4 bases, leaving 18 bases between the germline ends. Germline CDR1 reads SEHNR; CDR2 reads FQNEAQ (reference sequence). The CDR3 nucleotides are TGTGCCAGCAGCCCAGCCGGGACTCTAGATTACGAGCAGTACTTC. Amino acid sequence: CASSPAGTLDYEQYF.

This clonotype turned up a few times. CDR3 residues: CASSPDGQFYEQYF. CDR3 DNA: TGTGCCAGCAGCCCCGACGGACAGTTCTACGAGCAGTACTTC. This chain connects TRBV7-9 to TRBJ2-7, with a weak D call TRBD1 (6 bases). Germline CDR1 and CDR2: SEHNR and FQNEAQ (reference sequence). The CDR3 consists of 14 residues. Trimming removed 5 bases at V and 3 bases at J, with 14 bases between. Filled out from reference TRBV7-9 and TRBJ2-7, the complete variable domain reads DTGVSQNPRHKITKRGQNVTFRCDPISEHNRLYWYRQTLGQGPEFLTYFQNEAQLEKSRLLSDRFSAERPKGSFSTLEIQRTEQGDSAMYLCASSPDGQFYEQYFGPGTRLTVT.

The chain links TRBV7-8 to TRBJ2-3, with TRBD1 matching 7 bases. The germline V gene encodes CDR1 SGHVS and CDR2 FQNEAQ. With V trimmed by 4 bases and J by 0 bases, 10 bases remained unmatched. There are 17 residues in the CDR3. The chain's CDR3 is CASSSQGWVYSTDTQYF. The CDR3 DNA sequence: TGTGCCAGCAGCTCACAGGGGTGGGTCTATAGCACAGATACGCAGTATTTT.

The chain combines TRBV3-1 with TRBJ1-2, with D uncertain. This CDR3 contains 14 residues. V was pared by 4 bases and J by 2 bases, with 11 bases between. Germline V CDR1 and CDR2: LGHDT, YNNKEL (reference sequence). The CDR3, as DNA: TGTGCCAGCAGCCCCGGACGGACCAACTATGGCTACACCTTC. This codes for CASSPGRTNYGYTF. The full variable domain, its missing parts supplied by reference TRBV3-1 and TRBJ1-2, is DTAVSQTPKYLVTQMGNDKSIKCEQNLGHDTMYWYKQDSKKFLKIMFSYNNKELIINETVPNRFSPKSPDKAHLNLHINSLELGDSAVYFCASSPGRTNYGYTFGSGTRLTVV.

This chain connects TRBV27 to TRBJ2-7; tentatively, D is TRBD1 or TRBD2 (5 bases each). Germline CDR1 reads MNHEY; CDR2 reads SMNVEV (reference sequence). The CDR3 is 16 amino acids. The V gene lost 1 base and the J gene lost 6 bases, with 19 bases spanning the gap. Here the CDR3 reads CASSLWGSGGRGEQYF. Written as DNA, the CDR3 is TGTGCCAGCAGTTTATGGGGCTCTGGAGGTCGGGGCGAGCAGTACTTC.

This clonotype was observed a few times. This chain uses TRBV11-1 with TRBJ2-7; D call uncertain. The J call may not be correct, given that the DNA end is closer to TRBJ2-5. Germline values: CDR1 SGHAT, CDR2 FQDESV (reference sequence). CDR3 length: 14 residues. CDR3 sequence reads: CASSKSFSVETQYF. CDR3 nucleotides: TGTGCCAGCAGCAAGTCTTTCTCAGTAGAGACCCAGTACTTC.

The CDR3 sequence: CASSKRWWSNSGNNEQFF. In nucleotides, the CDR3 is TGTGCCAGCAGTAAACGGTGGTGGAGCAACTCGGGCAACAATGAGCAGTTCTTC. This chain links TRBV2 with TRBJ2-1; the D is unclear. CDR1 SNHLY and CDR2 FYNNEI come from the germline V gene. This CDR3 is built from 18 residues. V was pared by 5 bases and J by 5 bases, with 25 bases between. Complete variable domain (other parts from reference TRBV2 and TRBJ2-1): EPEVTQTPSHQVTQMGQEVILRCVPISNHLYFYWYRQILGQKVEFLVSFYNNEISEKSEIFDDQFSVERPDGSNFTLKIRSTKLEDSAMYFCASSKRWWSNSGNNEQFFGPGTRLTVL.

The chain uses TRBV29-1 and TRBJ2-5, with 13 bases lining up with TRBD2. The junction had 12 bases not matched to a gene; V was cut back by 0 bases and J by 11 bases. Germline CDR1 and CDR2: SQVTM and ANQGSEA. CDR3 length: 16 amino acids. DNA for the CDR3: TGCAGCGTTGAAGATCGGACTAGCGGGAGTGGTGATGAGCAGTACTTC. It translates to CSVEDRTSGSGDEQYF.

There are a few counts of this clonotype. The CDR3 nucleotides read TGTGCCAGTAGTATAGGGGGAGGAAACACAGATACGCAGTATTTT. As protein: CASSIGGGNTDTQYF. V usage is TRBV19 and J usage is TRBJ2-3; possible D gene TRBD2, 6 bases. The V end was cut by 1 base, the J end by 2 bases, with 10 bases between. CDR1 is LNHDA, CDR2 SQIVND, per germline (reference sequence). The CDR3 length is 15 residues.

The V and J genes are TRBV5-5 and TRBJ1-1, with D perhaps TRBD1 (5 bases). Per the germline V gene, CDR1 is SGHKS and CDR2 is YYEKEE (reference sequence). V was trimmed by 1 base and J by 6 bases, leaving 16 bases between them. The CDR3 covers 15 residues. CDR3 DNA: TGTGCCAGCAGCTTGTATGGGGGATGGGACCCTGAAGCTTTCTTT. This codes for CASSLYGGWDPEAFF. Full variable domain (missing parts from reference TRBV5-5 and TRBJ1-1): DAGVTQSPTHLIKTRGQQVTLRCSPISGHKSVSWYQQVLGQGPQFIFQYYEKEERGRGNFPDRFSARQFPNYSSELNVNALLLGDSALYLCASSLYGGWDPEAFFGQGTRLTVV.

The chain combines TRBV19 with TRBJ2-1; 12 nucleotides align to TRBD2. With V trimmed by 2 bases and J by 9 bases, 2 bases remained unmatched. CDR3 length: 14 residues. Germline V gene data show CDR1 as LNHDA and CDR2 as SQIVND (reference sequence). The CDR3 DNA sequence: TGTGCCAGTAGTATAAAACTAGCGGGAGGTGAGCAGTTCTTC. Amino acids: CASSIKLAGGEQFF.

V usage is TRBV29-1 and J usage is TRBJ2-1; the D call may be TRBD1 or TRBD2 (5 bases each). The V end lost 4 bases, the J end lost 0 bases, and 22 bases lay between the germline ends. The V gene's germline CDR1 is SQVTM and CDR2 ANQGSEA. This CDR3 comprises 18 residues. DNA of the CDR3: TGCAGCGTTGCGGGGCTCGAAGGAGATGGTAGCTCCTACAATGAGCAGTTCTTC. Amino acids: CSVAGLEGDGSSYNEQFF.

The J gene is TRBJ2-5, the V gene TRBV14, with D maybe TRBD1 (6 bases). Gene TRBJ2-7 matches the end of the DNA better, so the J call may be wrong. Germline V gene data show CDR1 as SGHDN and CDR2 as FVKESK. This CDR3 contains 14 residues. The CDR3 DNA is TGTGCCAGCAGCCCGGCGACAGGTTCCTACGAGCAGTACTTC. This sequence encodes CASSPATGSYEQYF.

This clonotype has only a few counts. The chain links TRBV27 to TRBJ2-7, with 10 bases fitting TRBD2. This CDR3 region has 16 residues. Germline V gene data show CDR1 as MNHEY and CDR2 as SMNVEV (reference sequence). V trimming: 5 bases; J trimming: 0 bases; junction bases outside the gene matches: 7. The DNA of the CDR3 is TGTGCCAGCAGTCTTGGGACTAGCGCGATCTCCTACGAGCAGTACTTC. Translation: CASSLGTSAISYEQYF.

This clonotype was seen a handful of times. The chain recombines TRBV29-1 with TRBJ1-2, with TRBD1 as a possible D gene (6 bases). Trimming stripped 4 bases from V and 4 bases from J, with 16 bases between. This CDR3 has 14 amino acids. Germline V gives CDR1 SQVTM, CDR2 ANQGSEA. The CDR3 reads CSVVRGEGIYGYTF. The CDR3, as DNA: TGCAGCGTTGTCAGGGGCGAAGGGATCTATGGCTACACCTTC.